This T cell receptor (beta chain) was profiled in a study of cytomegalovirus exposure and HLA in healthy donors. The PCR made use of 60 Vbeta and 13 Jbeta primers. TCRdb's copy holds only in-frame clones and misses some; the assay was immunoSEQ multiplex PCR. The sample holds some 150,000 clones; about 75% are singletons and the top ten take over 0.6%. The CDR3 loop spans 15 amino acids. Germline CDR1 is SGHRS and CDR2 is YFSETQ. With 3 bases clipped from V and 7 bases from J, the junction kept 5 bases outside the gene matches. The V call is TRBV5-1, the J call TRBJ2-5; 14 nucleotides line up with TRBD2. This receptor was obtained from a male donor in good health and CMV-seronegative. The sample comprised PBMCs. CDR3 in amino acids: CASSSGTSGGGTQYF. DNA for the CDR3: TGCGCCAGCAGCTCCGGGACTAGCGGGGGTGGGACCCAGTACTTC. The variable domain in full, completed from reference TRBV5-1 and TRBJ2-5, reads KAGVTQTPRYLIKTRGQQVTLSCSPISGHRSVSWYQQTPGQGLQFLFEYFSETQRNKGNFPGRFSGRQFSNSRSEMNVSTLELGDSALYLCASSSGTSGGGTQYFGPGTRLLVL.